The 16 T cell receptor beta chains below all came from one sample that was sequenced in a study of CD8+CD57+ T cells in acquired aplastic anemia. By flow cytometry, patients selected for sequencing had shown an expansion of CD8+CD57+ cells. The template used for profiling TCR beta VDJ and CDR3 was genomic DNA. TCRdb passed the reads through MiXCR, listing each CDR3 protein once. The sample has 180,000 or so distinct CDR3 sequences, less than 60% seen once. Sequenced material: sorted CD4+, CD8+, or CD8+CD57+ T cells (not recorded which) from PBMCs. The receptors here all came from a human donor with aplastic anemia.

This clonotype was observed a single time. The gene calls are TRBV5-6 and TRBJ2-7; 11 bases align to TRBD1. Germline V gene sequence: CDR1 SGHDT, CDR2 YYEEEE. Germline trimming cut 3 bases from V and 7 bases from J; bases unmatched to any gene: 6. CDR3 length: 14 residues. CDR3 protein: CASSWGQGGNEQYF. The DNA of the CDR3 is TGTGCCAGCAGCTGGGGACAGGGGGGGAATGAGCAGTACTTC.

The chain couples TRBV19 to TRBJ1-2; the match to TRBD1 covers 12 bases. The CDR3 is 17 amino acids. Trimming took 5 bases from V and 4 from J; bases not matched to a gene: 11. Germline V gene data show CDR1 as LNHDA and CDR2 as SQIVND (reference sequence). CDR3 in DNA: TGTGCCAGTAGTGCTGGGGACAGGGGGCGCGGCTCCTATGGCTACACCTTC. Translated: CASSAGDRGRGSYGYTF.

This clonotype was observed at least ten times. This chain links TRBV10-2 with TRBJ1-4, with D hard to call. V was pared by 0 bases and J by 11 bases, with 7 bases between. Germline CDR1 is WSHSY and CDR2 is SAAADI. The CDR3 has 12 residues. This chain's CDR3 is CASSESREKLFF. In DNA, the CDR3 is TGCGCCAGCAGTGAGTCGAGGGAGAAACTGTTTTTT.

As regards this clonotype: The conserved final phenylalanine or tryptophan is absent from the CDR3, which likely points to a read error. This chain uses TRBV4-3 with TRBJ2-3; D is unresolved. The DNA end lines up better with TRBJ1-5; the J call may be wrong. The germline V gene has CDR1 LGHNA and CDR2 YSLEER. The CDR3 spans 16 residues. The CDR3: CASSQQLAGSTDTQHL. The CDR3 bases are TGCGCCAGCAGCCAACAACTAGCGGGCAGCACAGATACGCAGCATCTT.

In its sample, this clonotype was seen once. This chain links TRBV11-2 with TRBJ2-3, with D tentatively TRBD1 or TRBD2 (7 bases each). Looked up from germline, CDR1 is SGHAT and CDR2 is FQNNGV. V was clipped by 5 bases and J by 2 bases, with 14 bases between them. The CDR3 loop spans 15 amino acids. The chain's CDR3 is CASSQGGHDTDTQYF. The CDR3, as DNA: TGTGCCAGCAGCCAGGGGGGGCATGACACAGATACGCAGTATTTT.

This clonotype was counted between two and nine times. The chain carries TRBV30 and TRBJ2-1; a weak D match, TRBD2 (7 bases). From germline, CDR1 is GTSNPN and CDR2 SVGIG (reference sequence). V lost 0 bases, J lost 6 bases, and 15 bases lay in between. There are 15 residues in the CDR3. Written as DNA, the CDR3 is TGTGCCTGGAGTGTACAGGGAGGGGCACTCAATGAGCAGTTCTTC. It specifies CAWSVQGGALNEQFF.

This clonotype was observed at least ten times. The V gene is TRBV7-9, the J gene TRBJ1-2; D uncertain. The CDR3 is 15 amino acids. V was shortened by 5 bases and J by 2 bases, with 15 bases between the two germline ends. Per germline, CDR1 SEHNR and CDR2 FQNEAQ (reference sequence). The CDR3 region has the DNA TGTGCCAGCAGCCCGAGGCGGGGTTTGAACTATGGCTACACCTTC. Its protein is CASSPRRGLNYGYTF.

This clonotype turned up a few times. The J gene is TRBJ2-1, the V gene TRBV13; D is possibly TRBD2 (5 bases). Germline CDR1 PRHDT, CDR2 FYEKMQ (reference sequence). The V gene lost 3 bases and the J gene lost 5 bases, with 8 bases spanning the gap. This CDR3 is 13 amino acids long. The CDR3 region is CASSLSGNNEQFF. In DNA, the CDR3 is TGTGCCAGCAGCTTGAGCGGCAACAATGAGCAGTTCTTC.

In this sample, this clonotype turned up many times. The rearrangement links TRBV5-1 to TRBJ2-2, with D perhaps TRBD1 (5 bases). Germline assignment: CDR1 SGHRS and CDR2 YFSETQ. This CDR3 spans 14 amino acids. Trimming left V 4 bases short and J 6 bases short, with 13 bases between. CDR3 residues: CASSISQGPGELFF. CDR3 bases: TGCGCCAGCAGCATAAGTCAGGGTCCCGGGGAGCTGTTTTTT. Filled out from reference TRBV5-1 and TRBJ2-2, the complete variable domain reads KAGVTQTPRYLIKTRGQQVTLSCSPISGHRSVSWYQQTPGQGLQFLFEYFSETQRNKGNFPGRFSGRQFSNSRSEMNVSTLELGDSALYLCASSISQGPGELFFGEGSRLTVL.

The CDR3 DNA reads TGTGCCAGCAGGGACAGGGCATATAATTCACCCCTCCACTTT. It yields the protein CASRDRAYNSPLHF. The chain is built from TRBV7-3 and TRBJ1-6; TRBD1 matches at 8 bases. V trimming: 6 bases; J trimming: 4 bases; junction bases outside the gene matches: 2. CDR1 is SGHTA, CDR2 FQGTGA, per germline. The CDR3 is 14 amino acids.

A few counts support this clonotype. The chain uses TRBV20-1 and TRBJ2-3, with D possibly matching TRBD2 (6 bases). The CDR3 is 13 residues long. Trimming removed 7 bases at V and 5 bases at J, with 16 bases between. Germline-derived CDR1 and CDR2 are DFQATT and SNEGSKA (reference sequence). The CDR3 sequence: CSVGGALIDTQYF. CDR3 in DNA: TGCAGTGTTGGCGGGGCGTTGATAGATACGCAGTATTTT.

The V gene is TRBV24-1, the J gene TRBJ2-3, with TRBD2 matching 11 bases. The ends lost 7 bases at V and 6 bases at J; junction bases unmatched: 8. The CDR3 spans 15 residues. CDR1 is KGHDR and CDR2 is SFDVKD in the germline V gene. DNA of the CDR3: TGTGCCACCAGAGATCTGGCTAGCGGGAGGGATACGCAGTATTTT. This codes for CATRDLASGRDTQYF.

This clonotype appeared many times. The germline gene is not matched at one end of the junction; a read error may be the cause. The CDR3 coding sequence is TGTGCCAGCAGTACCCCTATGGCTGGGACACTCTTC. Translated, it gives CASSTPMAGTLF. The V gene is TRBV6-1, the J gene TRBJ1-2, with D tentatively TRBD1 (6 bases). Per the germline V gene, CDR1 is MNHNS and CDR2 is SASEGT. The CDR3 runs 12 residues.

This clonotype was picked up many times. J is TRBJ2-7 and V is TRBV6-1; no definite D call. The V end lost 3 bases, the J end lost 5 bases, and 5 bases lay between the germline ends. Looked up from germline, CDR1 is MNHNS and CDR2 is SASEGT. The CDR3 loop spans 11 amino acids. The CDR3 is CASSDHHEQYF. The CDR3 bases are TGTGCCAGCAGTGACCACCACGAGCAGTACTTC.

The chain joins TRBV19 to TRBJ2-7; D remains ambiguous. The CDR3 is made up of 12 amino acids. Germline assignment: CDR1 LNHDA and CDR2 SQIVND (reference sequence). Trimming shortened V by 5 bases and J by 4 bases, and 9 bases separated the two germline ends. The DNA of the CDR3 is TGTGCCAGTAGTTCTAGTTGGTACGAGCAGTACTTC. Translation gives CASSSSWYEQYF.

This chain uses TRBV20-1 with TRBJ1-1; tentative D call: TRBD1 (5 bases). CDR1 is DFQATT, CDR2 SNEGSKA, per germline (reference sequence). This CDR3 is built from 13 residues. Trimming took 4 bases from V and 1 from J, leaving 10 bases between them. The CDR3 region is CSAIRRANTEAFF. DNA for the CDR3: TGCAGTGCTATCCGCAGGGCGAACACTGAAGCTTTCTTT.